Sequencing of this TCR beta chain was carried out in a study of T cell responses to AZD1222 COVID-19 vaccine. TCRdb's copy holds only in-frame clones and misses some; the assay was immunoSEQ multiplex PCR. Among 130,000 to 150,000 clones listed, about 87% were seen once. Overall study results and limits: Spike-specific TCR breadth and depth grew following two AZD1222 doses. Donors were chiefly white British, with a greater number of females, and clonal diversity was perhaps underestimated. Reportedly, close to half of spike-specific TCRs are directed against unmutated variant regions.

For this clone: What it recognizes is unknown.

The sequence was obtained from an adult in good health. This specimen consisted of peripheral blood, obtained on day 0 of AZD1222 vaccination.

The CDR3 sequence: CATSRDVGGLSTNEKLFF. The CDR3 coding sequence is TGTGCCACCAGCAGAGATGTGGGGGGGCTATCAACTAATGAAAAACTGTTTTTT. The chain employs TRBV15 and TRBJ1-4; D may be TRBD1 (6 bases). Looked up from germline, CDR1 is LNHNV and CDR2 is YYDKDF (reference sequence). CDR3 length equals 18 residues. Trimming removed 0 bases from V and 0 bases from J, with 14 bases in between.